The sequence of this T cell receptor (beta chain) was determined in a study of OX40 agonist ivuxolimab in advanced cancers. Study information: Patients were dosed with the agonistic anti-OX40 (CD134) antibody ivuxolimab. At doses from 0.01 to 10 mg/kg, patients were given intravenous ivuxolimab every 2 weeks.

Overall study findings and caveats: Part of the nonresponder group also had normalized T-cell clonal expansion that was low. At 0.1 to 3.0 mg/kg, CD4+ and CD8+ blood T cells expanded clonally by week 6.

TCRdb keeps only in-frame clones here, not all; method: immunoSEQ multiplex PCR. This table has about 68,000 clones, about 84% appearing once. This CDR3 comprises 13 residues. V dropped 4 bases and J dropped 2 bases, with 3 bases sitting between them. Germline loops: CDR1 LNHDA, CDR2 SQIVND (reference sequence). Concerning this clone itself: Its antigen is not known.

Material: CD4+ or CD8+ T cells sorted from blood, obtained in a trial of the OX40 agonist ivuxolimab. This receptor was obtained from an adult with an advanced solid tumor such as melanoma, head and neck, liver or kidney cancer. The gene calls are TRBV19 and TRBJ2-6; the D is unclear. CDR3 loop: CASSNTGANVLTF. The CDR3 nucleotides are TGTGCCAGTAGTAACACTGGGGCCAACGTCCTGACTTTC.